Listed below are T cell receptor beta chains from one sample, sequenced in a study of CD4 T cells in relation to SARS-CoV-2 and coronaviruses. The data were produced by immunoSEQ multiplex PCR, yet TCRdb's version contains in-frame clones alone and is incomplete. The sample shows nearly 70,000 clones, just over 90% of them seen only once. Sequenced sample: naive CD4+ T cells from PBMCs. These TCRs come from a human donor in good health. The CDR3 runs from the conserved cysteine through the conserved F or W. The D gene is left open where the match is weak. Part of the rows lack a size; the others show once, few, many or a class for expanded clones.

V gene: TRBV10-3
clone size: NA
D gene: NA
J gene: TRBJ1-2
CDR3 protein: CAISESWDQPSGYTF
CDR3 DNA: TGTGCCATCAGTGAGTCCTGGGACCAGCCTTCTGGCTACACCTTC

V gene: TRBV6-6
clone size: NA
D gene: TRBD1
J gene: TRBJ2-5
CDR3 protein: CASRPGTGEDQYF
CDR3 DNA: TGTGCCAGCAGACCCGGGACAGGGGAGGACCAGTACTTC

V gene: TRBV7-6
clone size: NA
D gene: NA
J gene: TRBJ2-5
CDR3 protein: CASSPRALPGETQYF
CDR3 DNA: TGTGCCAGCAGCCCGAGGGCCCTCCCGGGGGAGACCCAGTACTTC

V gene: TRBV29-1
clone size: NA
D gene: TRBD2
J gene: TRBJ2-3
CDR3 protein: CSVPRTSKGDTQYF
CDR3 DNA: TGCAGCGTTCCTCGGACTAGCAAGGGAGATACGCAGTATTTT

V gene: TRBV2
clone size: NA
D gene: TRBD2
J gene: TRBJ2-3
CDR3 protein: CASSAGGRLNTDTQYF
CDR3 DNA: TGTGCCAGCAGTGCCGGCGGGAGGCTTAATACAGATACGCAGTATTTT

V gene: TRBV6-1
clone size: NA
D gene: TRBD1
J gene: TRBJ1-3
CDR3 protein: CASSDRDRGWSGNTIYF
CDR3 DNA: TGTGCCAGCAGTGACCGGGACAGGGGATGGTCGGGAAACACCATATATTTT

V gene: TRBV12-5
clone size: once
D gene: TRBD1
J gene: TRBJ2-3
CDR3 protein: CASGPGQGADTQYF
CDR3 DNA: TGTGCTAGTGGGCCGGGACAGGGGGCAGATACGCAGTATTTT

V gene: TRBV6-5
clone size: NA
D gene: NA
J gene: TRBJ1-5
CDR3 protein: CASSYSEGQGNQPQHF
CDR3 DNA: TGTGCCAGCAGTTACTCAGAGGGGCAGGGGAATCAGCCCCAGCATTTT

V gene: TRBV19
clone size: NA
D gene: TRBD1
J gene: TRBJ1-5
CDR3 protein: CASRIKHLSDRGVQPQHF
CDR3 DNA: TGTGCCAGTAGGATCAAACATTTATCGGACAGGGGCGTGCAACCCCAGCATTTT

V gene: TRBV28
clone size: NA
D gene: NA
J gene: TRBJ2-3
CDR3 protein: CASSPPPADTQYF
CDR3 DNA: TGTGCCAGCAGTCCCCCGCCGGCAGATACGCAGTATTTT

V gene: TRBV6-6
clone size: NA
D gene: TRBD1
J gene: TRBJ1-1
CDR3 protein: CASSYTDRGGKAFF
CDR3 DNA: TGTGCCAGCAGTTACACCGACAGGGGGGGTAAAGCTTTCTTT

V gene: TRBV24-1
clone size: NA
D gene: TRBD1
J gene: TRBJ2-5
CDR3 protein: CATSREGAQETQYF
CDR3 DNA: TGTGCCACCAGCCGAGAGGGGGCCCAAGAGACCCAGTACTTC

V gene: TRBV29-1
clone size: NA
D gene: NA
J gene: TRBJ1-2
CDR3 protein: CSVGGAGYGYTF
CDR3 DNA: TGCAGCGTTGGGGGGGCTGGCTATGGCTACACCTTC

V gene: TRBV6-5
clone size: few
D gene: NA
J gene: TRBJ1-6
CDR3 protein: CASRAAGDSPLHF
CDR3 DNA: TGTGCCAGCAGGGCAGCGGGAGATTCACCCCTCCACTTT

V gene: TRBV4-2
clone size: NA
D gene: NA
J gene: TRBJ1-2
CDR3 protein: CASSQDRSNYGYTF
CDR3 DNA: TGTGCCAGCAGCCAAGACAGATCTAACTATGGCTACACCTTC

V gene: TRBV10-3
clone size: NA
D gene: NA
J gene: TRBJ1-1
CDR3 protein: CAISSPGKGSTEAFF
CDR3 DNA: TGTGCCATCAGTTCCCCAGGGAAGGGGAGCACTGAAGCTTTCTTT

V gene: TRBV14
clone size: NA
D gene: TRBD1
J gene: TRBJ2-5
CDR3 protein: CASSQGPNRGVKTQYF
CDR3 DNA: TGTGCCAGCAGTCAAGGGCCGAACAGGGGAGTAAAGACCCAGTACTTC

V gene: TRBV7-2
clone size: once
D gene: NA
J gene: TRBJ2-4
CDR3 protein: CASSLVAGITSTYIQYF
CDR3 DNA: TGTGCCAGCAGCTTAGTAGCAGGGATTACCTCTACCTACATTCAGTACTTC

V gene: TRBV19
clone size: NA
D gene: TRBD1
J gene: TRBJ2-7
CDR3 protein: CASSFDRGAEQYF
CDR3 DNA: TGTGCCAGTAGTTTTGACAGGGGAGCCGAGCAGTACTTC

V gene: TRBV4-3
clone size: once
D gene: NA
J gene: TRBJ1-4
CDR3 protein: CASSQDLTLATNEKLFF
CDR3 DNA: TGCGCCAGCAGCCAAGATTTGACTCTGGCAACTAATGAAAAACTGTTTTTT

V gene: TRBV18
clone size: NA
D gene: TRBD1
J gene: TRBJ1-2
CDR3 protein: CASSPSTGTGNREGYTF
CDR3 DNA: TGTGCCAGCTCACCTTCCACCGGGACAGGGAATCGGGAAGGCTACACCTTC

V gene: TRBV27
clone size: NA
D gene: NA
J gene: TRBJ1-4
CDR3 protein: CASSFRVKGSEKLFF
CDR3 DNA: TGTGCCAGCAGTTTTCGGGTTAAGGGAAGTGAAAAACTGTTTTTT

V gene: TRBV2
clone size: NA
D gene: TRBD1
J gene: TRBJ1-6
CDR3 protein: CASIPRTGGNSYNSPLHF
CDR3 DNA: TGTGCCAGCATTCCCCGGACAGGGGGCAACTCCTATAATTCACCCCTCCACTTT

V gene: TRBV5-5
clone size: NA
D gene: NA
J gene: TRBJ2-2
CDR3 protein: CASSLDRRSGELFF
CDR3 DNA: TGTGCCAGCAGCTTGGACAGGAGGTCCGGGGAGCTGTTTTTT

V gene: TRBV29-1
clone size: NA
D gene: NA
J gene: TRBJ1-1
CDR3 protein: CSGKQITEAFF
CDR3 DNA: TGCAGCGGCAAACAGATCACTGAAGCTTTCTTT

V gene: TRBV7-9
clone size: NA
D gene: NA
J gene: TRBJ1-2
CDR3 protein: CASSLSGVLYGYTF
CDR3 DNA: TGTGCCAGCAGCTTATCCGGAGTACTCTATGGCTACACCTTC

V gene: TRBV24-1
clone size: NA
D gene: NA
J gene: TRBJ2-7
CDR3 protein: CATSDLGYPGQSAEQYF
CDR3 DNA: TGTGCCACCAGTGATTTAGGATACCCGGGACAATCCGCCGAGCAGTACTTC

V gene: TRBV6-5
clone size: NA
D gene: TRBD2
J gene: TRBJ2-1
CDR3 protein: CASSSPREAHNEQFF
CDR3 DNA: TGTGCCAGCAGTAGTCCCCGGGAGGCCCACAATGAGCAGTTCTTC

V gene: TRBV3-1/TRBV3-2
clone size: NA
D gene: NA
J gene: TRBJ1-2
CDR3 protein: CASSQVKGGYTF
CDR3 DNA: TGTGCCAGCAGCCAAGTGAAGGGAGGCTACACCTTC

V gene: TRBV5-4
clone size: NA
D gene: NA
J gene: TRBJ2-3
CDR3 protein: CASSPRGHTQYF
CDR3 DNA: TGTGCCAGCAGCCCCAGGGGTCATACGCAGTATTTT

V gene: TRBV2
clone size: NA
D gene: NA
J gene: TRBJ1-5
CDR3 protein: CASSAVGFNQPQHF
CDR3 DNA: TGTGCCAGCAGTGCGGTGGGGTTCAATCAGCCCCAGCATTTT

V gene: TRBV28
clone size: NA
D gene: TRBD1
J gene: TRBJ1-2
CDR3 protein: CASSLWAGGKGYTF
CDR3 DNA: TGTGCCAGCAGTTTATGGGCAGGGGGTAAAGGCTACACCTTC

V gene: TRBV18
clone size: NA
D gene: TRBD1
J gene: TRBJ1-4
CDR3 protein: CASSPDRVTNEKLFF
CDR3 DNA: TGTGCCAGCTCACCGGACAGGGTCACTAATGAAAAACTGTTTTTT

V gene: TRBV24-1
clone size: NA
D gene: NA
J gene: TRBJ2-7
CDR3 protein: CATSDFGFSWGQYF
CDR3 DNA: TGTGCCACCAGTGATTTCGGGTTTTCGTGGGGGCAGTACTTC

V gene: TRBV4-1
clone size: NA
D gene: NA
J gene: TRBJ2-3
CDR3 protein: CASSQGPIGTDTQYF
CDR3 DNA: TGCGCCAGCAGCCAAGGACCTATAGGCACAGATACGCAGTATTTT

V gene: TRBV29-1
clone size: NA
D gene: TRBD1
J gene: TRBJ1-4
CDR3 protein: CSVQGGDEKLFF
CDR3 DNA: TGCAGCGTTCAGGGGGGTGATGAAAAACTGTTTTTT

V gene: TRBV21-1
clone size: few
D gene: NA
J gene: TRBJ1-5
CDR3 protein: CASSNSPNQPQHF
CDR3 DNA: TGTGCCAGCAGCAATTCACCCAATCAGCCCCAGCATTTT

V gene: TRBV7-2
clone size: NA
D gene: NA
J gene: TRBJ2-2
CDR3 protein: CASGPFTTGELFF
CDR3 DNA: TGTGCCAGCGGGCCCTTTACGACCGGGGAGCTGTTTTTT

V gene: TRBV5-4
clone size: NA
D gene: TRBD1
J gene: TRBJ2-7
CDR3 protein: CASREGQGGIHEQYF
CDR3 DNA: TGTGCCAGCAGAGAAGGACAGGGCGGAATTCACGAGCAGTACTTC

V gene: TRBV3-1/TRBV3-2
clone size: NA
D gene: TRBD2
J gene: TRBJ2-7
CDR3 protein: CASSQDRTSGTHEQYF
CDR3 DNA: TGTGCCAGCAGCCAAGATCGTACTAGCGGAACCCACGAGCAGTACTTC